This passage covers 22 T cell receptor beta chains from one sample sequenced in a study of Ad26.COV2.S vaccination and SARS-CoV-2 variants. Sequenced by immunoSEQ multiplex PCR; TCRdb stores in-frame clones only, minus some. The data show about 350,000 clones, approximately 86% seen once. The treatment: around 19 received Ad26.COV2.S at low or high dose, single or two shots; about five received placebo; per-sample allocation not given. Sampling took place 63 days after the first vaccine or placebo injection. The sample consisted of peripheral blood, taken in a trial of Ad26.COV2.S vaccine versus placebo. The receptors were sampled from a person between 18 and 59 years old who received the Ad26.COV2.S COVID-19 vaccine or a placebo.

CDR3 in amino acids: CASSLRMGQGVPYNEQFF. For the CDR3, the DNA is TGTGCCAGCAGCTTAAGGATGGGACAGGGGGTCCCCTACAATGAGCAGTTCTTC. The chain is built from TRBV7-2 and TRBJ2-1; 11 nucleotides match TRBD1. The CDR3 is made up of 18 amino acids. The germline V gene has CDR1 SGHTA and CDR2 FQGNSA. The trim removed 2 bases at V and 2 bases at J, leaving 8 bases unmatched.

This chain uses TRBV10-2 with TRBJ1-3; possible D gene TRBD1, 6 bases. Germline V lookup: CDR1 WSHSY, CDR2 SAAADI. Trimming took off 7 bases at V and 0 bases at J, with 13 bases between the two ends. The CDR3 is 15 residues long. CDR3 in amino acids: CASKARGGSGNTIYF. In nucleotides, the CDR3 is TGCGCCAGCAAAGCAAGGGGGGGCTCTGGAAACACCATATATTTT.

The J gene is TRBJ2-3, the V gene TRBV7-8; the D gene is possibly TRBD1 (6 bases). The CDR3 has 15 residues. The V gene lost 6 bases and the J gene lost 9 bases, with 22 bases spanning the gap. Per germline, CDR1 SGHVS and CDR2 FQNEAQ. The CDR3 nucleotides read TGTGCCAGCAGTCCTAATTGGGGGCGCGTTAACACGCAGTATTTT. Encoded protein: CASSPNWGRVNTQYF.

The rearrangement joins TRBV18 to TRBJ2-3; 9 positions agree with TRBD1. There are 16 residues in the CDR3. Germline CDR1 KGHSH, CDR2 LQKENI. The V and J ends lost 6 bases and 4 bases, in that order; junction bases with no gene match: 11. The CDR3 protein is CASSLSGTGKADTQYF. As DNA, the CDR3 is TGTGCCAGCTCCCTCTCCGGGACAGGGAAGGCAGATACGCAGTATTTT.

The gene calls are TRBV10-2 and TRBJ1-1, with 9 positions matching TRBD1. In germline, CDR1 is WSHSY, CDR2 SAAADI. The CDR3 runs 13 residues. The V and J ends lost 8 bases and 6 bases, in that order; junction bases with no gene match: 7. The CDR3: CASVGQGMSEAFF. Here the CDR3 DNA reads TGCGCCAGCGTAGGACAGGGGATGTCTGAAGCTTTCTTT.

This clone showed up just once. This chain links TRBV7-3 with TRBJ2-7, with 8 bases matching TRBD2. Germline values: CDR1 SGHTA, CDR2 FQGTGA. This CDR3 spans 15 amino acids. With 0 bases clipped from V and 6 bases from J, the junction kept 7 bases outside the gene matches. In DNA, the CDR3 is TGTGCCAGCAGCTTAACGGGACTAGAGGGGGGCGAGCAGTACTTC. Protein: CASSLTGLEGGEQYF.

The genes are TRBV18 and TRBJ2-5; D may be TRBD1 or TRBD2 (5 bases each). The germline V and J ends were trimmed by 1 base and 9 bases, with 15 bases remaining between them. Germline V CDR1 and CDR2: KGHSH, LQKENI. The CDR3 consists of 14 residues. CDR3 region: CASSPLTGFGAQYF. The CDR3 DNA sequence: TGTGCCAGCTCACCACTAACAGGTTTCGGGGCCCAGTACTTC.

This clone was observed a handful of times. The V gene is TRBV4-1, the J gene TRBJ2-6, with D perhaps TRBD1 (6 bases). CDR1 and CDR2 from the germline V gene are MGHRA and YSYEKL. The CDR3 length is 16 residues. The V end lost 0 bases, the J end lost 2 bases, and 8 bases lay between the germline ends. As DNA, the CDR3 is TGCGCCAGCAGCCAAGATTGGGGGCCTGGGGCCAACGTCCTGACTTTC. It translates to CASSQDWGPGANVLTF.

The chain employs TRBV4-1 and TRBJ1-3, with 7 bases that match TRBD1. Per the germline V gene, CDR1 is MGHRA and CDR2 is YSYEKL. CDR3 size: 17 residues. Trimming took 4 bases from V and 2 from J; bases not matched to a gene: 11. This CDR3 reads CASSRLPGQKTGNTIYF. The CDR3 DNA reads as TGCGCCAGCAGCCGCTTACCGGGACAGAAAACTGGAAACACCATATATTTT.

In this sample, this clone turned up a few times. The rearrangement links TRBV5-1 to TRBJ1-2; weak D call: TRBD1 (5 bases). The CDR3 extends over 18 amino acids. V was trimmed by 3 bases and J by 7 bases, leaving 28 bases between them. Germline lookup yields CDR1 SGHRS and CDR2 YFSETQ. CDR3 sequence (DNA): TGCGCCAGCAGCTGGGATCTGGCGACGGGGGAGGGATCTATTGGCTACACCTTC. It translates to CASSWDLATGEGSIGYTF.

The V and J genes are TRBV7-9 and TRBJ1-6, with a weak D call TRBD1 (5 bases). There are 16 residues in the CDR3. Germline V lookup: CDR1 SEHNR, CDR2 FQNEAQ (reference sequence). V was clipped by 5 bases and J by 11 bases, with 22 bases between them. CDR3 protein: CASSNTGTGGAPPLHF. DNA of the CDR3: TGTGCCAGCAGCAATACCGGGACGGGTGGGGCACCACCCCTCCACTTT.

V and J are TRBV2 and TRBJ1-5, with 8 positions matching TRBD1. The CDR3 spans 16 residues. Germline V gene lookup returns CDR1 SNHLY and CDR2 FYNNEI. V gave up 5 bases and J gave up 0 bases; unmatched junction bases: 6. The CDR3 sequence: CASSSGTGFSNQPQHF. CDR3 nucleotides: TGTGCCAGCAGTTCCGGGACAGGTTTTAGCAATCAGCCCCAGCATTTT.

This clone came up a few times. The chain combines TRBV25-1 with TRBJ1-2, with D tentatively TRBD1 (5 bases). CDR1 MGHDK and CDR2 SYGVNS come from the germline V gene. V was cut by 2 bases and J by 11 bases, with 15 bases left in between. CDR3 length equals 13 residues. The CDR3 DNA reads TGTGCCAGCAGTGAACAGGGCTCTGGTGATTACACCTTC. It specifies CASSEQGSGDYTF.

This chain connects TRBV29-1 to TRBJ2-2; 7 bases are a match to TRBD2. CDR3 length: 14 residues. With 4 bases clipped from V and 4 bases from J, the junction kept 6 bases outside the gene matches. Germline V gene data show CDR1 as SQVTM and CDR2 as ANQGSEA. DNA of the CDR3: TGCAGCGTTGTAATAGCGGGCCTCACCGGGGAGCTGTTTTTT. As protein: CSVVIAGLTGELFF.

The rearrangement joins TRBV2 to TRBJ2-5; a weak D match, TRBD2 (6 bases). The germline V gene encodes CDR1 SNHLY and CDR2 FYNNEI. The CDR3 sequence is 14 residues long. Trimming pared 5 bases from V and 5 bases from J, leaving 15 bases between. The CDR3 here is CASSPMGGWETQYF. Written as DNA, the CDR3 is TGTGCCAGCAGTCCGATGGGGGGTTGGGAGACCCAGTACTTC.

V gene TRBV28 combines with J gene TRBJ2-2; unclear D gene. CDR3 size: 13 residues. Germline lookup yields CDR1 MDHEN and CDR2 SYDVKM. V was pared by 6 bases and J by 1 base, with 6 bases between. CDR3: CASRAVNTGELFF. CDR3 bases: TGTGCCAGCAGGGCCGTGAACACCGGGGAGCTGTTTTTT.

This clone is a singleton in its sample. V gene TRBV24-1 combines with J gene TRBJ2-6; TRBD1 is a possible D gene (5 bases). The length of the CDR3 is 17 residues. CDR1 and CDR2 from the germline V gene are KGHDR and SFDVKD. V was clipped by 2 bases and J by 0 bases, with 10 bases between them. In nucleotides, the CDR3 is TGTGCCACCAGTGATTCGTTCAGGGCCTCTGGGGCCAACGTCCTGACTTTC. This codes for CATSDSFRASGANVLTF.

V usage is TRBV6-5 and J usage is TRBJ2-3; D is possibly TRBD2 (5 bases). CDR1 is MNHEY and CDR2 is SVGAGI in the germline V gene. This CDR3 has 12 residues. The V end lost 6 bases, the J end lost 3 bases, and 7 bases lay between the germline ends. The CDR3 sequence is CASRRATDTQYF. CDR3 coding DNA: TGTGCCAGCAGGAGGGCGACAGATACGCAGTATTTT.

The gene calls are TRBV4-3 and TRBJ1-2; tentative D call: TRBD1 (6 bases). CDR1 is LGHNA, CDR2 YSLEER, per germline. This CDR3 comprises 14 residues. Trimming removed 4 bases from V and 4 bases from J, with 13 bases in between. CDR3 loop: CASSPWGGGYGYTF. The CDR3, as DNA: TGCGCCAGCAGCCCCTGGGGAGGGGGCTATGGCTACACCTTC.

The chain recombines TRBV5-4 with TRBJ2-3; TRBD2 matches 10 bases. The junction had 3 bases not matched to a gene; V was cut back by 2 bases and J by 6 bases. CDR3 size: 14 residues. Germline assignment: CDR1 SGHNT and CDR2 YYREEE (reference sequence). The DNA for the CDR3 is TGTGCCAGCAGCTTCCTAGCGGGGGCTGATACGCAGTATTTT. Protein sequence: CASSFLAGADTQYF.

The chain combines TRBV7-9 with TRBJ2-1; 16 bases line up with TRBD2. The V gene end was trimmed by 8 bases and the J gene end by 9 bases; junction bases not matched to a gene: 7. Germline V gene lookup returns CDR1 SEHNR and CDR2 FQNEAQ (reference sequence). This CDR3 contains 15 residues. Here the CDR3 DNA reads TGTGCCAGCTTGGGACTAGCGGGAGGGCCCAGTGAGCAGTTCTTC. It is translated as CASLGLAGGPSEQFF.

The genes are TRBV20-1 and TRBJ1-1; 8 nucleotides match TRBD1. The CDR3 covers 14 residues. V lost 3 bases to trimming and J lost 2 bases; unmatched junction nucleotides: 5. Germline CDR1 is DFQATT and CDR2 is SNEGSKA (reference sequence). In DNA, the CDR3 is TGCAGTGCTAGTGAACAGGGGGGAAACACTGAAGCTTTCTTT. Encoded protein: CSASEQGGNTEAFF.